Following are 5 T cell receptor beta chains from one sample sequenced in a study of T cell repertoires in cytomegalovirus infection. TCRdb used MiXCR to reprocess the reads, holding one entry per CDR3 protein. The table lists more than 650,000 distinct CDR3 sequences, less than 40% of them singletons. Input material: PBMCs. The receptors shown here come from a human donor in good health (CMV status not recorded). Some clones in this sample may be carry-over from other donors' samples.

Only a few counts were recorded for this clonotype. This rearrangement joins TRBV6-5 to TRBJ1-1; no firm D call. This CDR3 spans 13 amino acids. V dropped 10 bases and J dropped 4 bases, with 16 bases sitting between them. The germline V gene has CDR1 MNHEY and CDR2 SVGAGI. The DNA for the CDR3 is TGTGCCACACTTTCTAGGGTGGGCACTGAAGCTTTCTTT. This sequence encodes CATLSRVGTEAFF.

This clonotype was picked up a small number of times. This chain connects TRBV6-5 to TRBJ1-4; D uncertain. The V gene's germline CDR1 is MNHEY and CDR2 SVGAGI. This CDR3 is 15 amino acids long. V shed 0 bases and J shed 8 bases, with 13 bases lying between them. Written as DNA, the CDR3 is TGTGCCAGCAGTTACTCGAAAGGGTTCGGAGAAAAACTGTTTTTT. It yields the protein CASSYSKGFGEKLFF.

This clonotype has at least ten counts. The chain recombines TRBV12-3 or TRBV12-4 with TRBJ2-3; 9 positions match TRBD1. The V segment lost 5 bases and the J segment 3 bases; nucleotides outside the gene matches: 3. CDR3 length: 14 residues. The CDR3 protein is CASSPGQGTDTQYF. The CDR3 DNA follows: TGTGCCAGCAGTCCGGGACAGGGTACAGATACGCAGTATTTT.

The sample holds a few counts of this clonotype. The rearrangement joins TRBV4-1 to TRBJ2-1; no firm D call. The length of the CDR3 is 15 residues. From germline, CDR1 is MGHRA and CDR2 YSYEKL. V was clipped by 2 bases and J by 0 bases, with 8 bases between them. CDR3 sequence: CASSQMASSYNEQFF. Here the CDR3 DNA reads TGCGCCAGCAGCCAAATGGCGAGCTCCTACAATGAGCAGTTCTTC.

V usage is TRBV5-1 and J usage is TRBJ1-2; 12 bases are shared with TRBD1. The length of the CDR3 is 16 residues. The ends lost 4 bases at V and 8 bases at J; junction bases unmatched: 12. Germline V lookup: CDR1 SGHRS, CDR2 YFSETQ. Written as DNA, the CDR3 is TGCGCCAGCAGCCATCCTCCGGGACAGGGGGCGGAAGGCTACACCTTC. Its protein is CASSHPPGQGAEGYTF.